The clone carrying this TCR beta chain appeared a single time. This record comes from a study of OX40 agonist ivuxolimab in advanced cancers. The CDR3 covers 16 residues. Germline lookup yields CDR1 LNHDA and CDR2 SQIVND (reference sequence). Trimming took off 8 bases at V and 0 bases at J, with 17 bases between the two ends. The table came from immunoSEQ multiplex PCR; TCRdb's copy has only in-frame clones and leaves some out. The sample carries over 85,000 clones, approximately 80% recorded once. The sample was CD4+ or CD8+ T cells sorted from blood, taken in a trial of the OX40 agonist ivuxolimab. The receptor was derived from an adult with an advanced solid tumor such as melanoma, head and neck, liver or kidney cancer. The chain is built from TRBV19 and TRBJ1-5; no clear D. CDR3 residues: CASLKEGQLSNQPQHF. The CDR3 bases are TGTGCCAGTCTAAAAGAGGGCCAGCTTAGCAATCAGCCCCAGCATTTT.